Below are 9 T cell receptor beta chains sequenced from a single sample in a study of follicular helper T cells after annual influenza vaccination. Time point reported: 2013-2014 season, 7 days after vaccination. Clones were sequenced by immunoSEQ multiplex PCR, and TCRdb holds only the in-frame ones, with some missing. The sample shows thousands of clones, over 85% of them seen only once. Sample: CXCR5+ CD38- circulating T follicular helper cells from blood, taken 7 days after influenza vaccination. Subset defined: circulating Tfh, non-naive CD4+CXCR5+PD-1+ (ICOS+CD38+ or ICOS-CD38-). The receptors here all came from an adult who received the influenza vaccine.

V usage is TRBV11-2 and J usage is TRBJ2-2, with D perhaps TRBD1 (6 bases). The germline gives CDR1 SGHAT, CDR2 FQNNGV. The V end lost 2 bases, the J end lost 4 bases, and 8 bases lay between the germline ends. The CDR3 sequence is 14 residues long. The CDR3 DNA sequence: TGTGCCAGCAGCTTAAACAGGGCCACCGGGGAGCTGTTTTTT. Translation: CASSLNRATGELFF.

The J gene is TRBJ1-6, the V gene TRBV30; D may be TRBD1 (5 bases). The CDR3 length is 17 residues. Germline lookup yields CDR1 GTSNPN and CDR2 SVGIG (reference sequence). Trimming took off 1 base at V and 0 bases at J, with 13 bases between the two ends. CDR3 in amino acids: CAWSGTGVYSYNSPLHF. CDR3 sequence (DNA): TGTGCCTGGAGTGGTACGGGGGTCTACTCCTATAATTCACCCCTCCACTTT.

J is TRBJ2-2 and V is TRBV7-3; 9 nucleotides align to TRBD2. V gave up 5 bases and J gave up 5 bases; unmatched junction bases: 6. Germline CDR1 SGHTA, CDR2 FQGTGA. The CDR3 totals 15 residues. CDR3 amino acids: CASSRSAGGTGELFF. In DNA, the CDR3 is TGTGCCAGCAGCAGATCAGCGGGGGGTACCGGGGAGCTGTTTTTT.

V gene TRBV19 combines with J gene TRBJ1-1; 7 nucleotides line up with TRBD1. The V and J ends lost 4 bases and 3 bases, in that order; junction bases with no gene match: 11. CDR1 and CDR2 (germline): LNHDA, SQIVND (reference sequence). The CDR3 has 16 amino acids. CDR3 coding DNA: TGTGCCAGTAGTACAGGGGGAAGGGGTATTGACACTGAAGCTTTCTTT. It codes for CASSTGGRGIDTEAFF. Using reference TRBV19 and TRBJ1-1 for the parts outside the CDR3, the full variable domain is DGGITQSPKYLFRKEGQNVTLSCEQNLNHDAMYWYRQDPGQGLRLIYYSQIVNDFQKGDIAEGYSVSREKKESFPLTVTSAQKNPTAFYLCASSTGGRGIDTEAFFGQGTRLTVV.

This clone appeared a single time. The CDR3 is CASSARDRGIKGYTF. DNA of the CDR3: TGTGCCAGTAGTGCCCGGGACAGGGGTATTAAGGGCTACACCTTC. This rearrangement joins TRBV19 to TRBJ1-2; TRBD1 aligns across 10 bases. Germline CDR1 is LNHDA and CDR2 is SQIVND (reference sequence). This CDR3 contains 15 residues. V shed 5 bases and J 8 bases; nucleotides not matched to a gene: 11. Filled out from reference TRBV19 and TRBJ1-2, the complete variable domain reads DGGITQSPKYLFRKEGQNVTLSCEQNLNHDAMYWYRQDPGQGLRLIYYSQIVNDFQKGDIAEGYSVSREKKESFPLTVTSAQKNPTAFYLCASSARDRGIKGYTFGSGTRLTVV.

The chain has TRBV2 and TRBJ2-1; D remains unclear. V lost 5 bases, J lost 0 bases, and 11 bases lay in between. This CDR3 is 15 amino acids long. CDR1 SNHLY and CDR2 FYNNEI come from the germline V gene. Here the CDR3 reads CASSSRSSSYNEQFF. In DNA form, the CDR3 reads TGTGCCAGCAGTAGCCGCTCGAGCTCCTACAATGAGCAGTTCTTC.

The chain has TRBV19 and TRBJ2-3; 11 bases are a match to TRBD2. Germline values: CDR1 LNHDA, CDR2 SQIVND (reference sequence). The CDR3 contains 18 residues. Trimming at V came to 6 bases and at J to 5 bases, leaving 16 bases not matched to a gene. CDR3 sequence: CASSPTSGGHVFEDTQYF. In nucleotides, the CDR3 is TGTGCCAGTAGCCCCACTAGCGGGGGCCACGTATTTGAAGATACGCAGTATTTT.

The chain is built from TRBV19 and TRBJ2-3; D may be TRBD2 (5 bases). V lost 6 bases to trimming and J lost 0 bases, with 16 bases between them. CDR3 length: 16 residues. Germline V gives CDR1 LNHDA, CDR2 SQIVND (reference sequence). The CDR3 reads CASRPRGRASTDTQYF. In nucleotides, the CDR3 is TGTGCCAGTAGACCCCGTGGGCGGGCTAGCACAGATACGCAGTATTTT.

With respect to this clone: The CDR3 carries no conserved terminal phenylalanine or tryptophan, so it likely arises from a read error. This chain connects TRBV19 to TRBJ2-7; 7 nucleotides match TRBD1. CDR3 length: 13 amino acids. J gave up 6 bases and V 10 bases, and 12 bases lay outside the gene matches. Per germline, CDR1 LNHDA and CDR2 SQIVND (reference sequence). Written as DNA, the CDR3 is TGTGCCACTATGACAGGGACCTGGGGCGAGCAGTACCTC. This sequence encodes CATMTGTWGEQYL.